The 30 T cell receptor beta chains below all came from one sample that was sequenced in a study of cytomegalovirus exposure and HLA in healthy donors. PCR was performed using 60 Vbeta and 13 Jbeta primers. Assay used: immunoSEQ multiplex PCR; TCRdb lists only in-frame clones, some missing. Among about 170,000 clones listed, 70% to 80% were seen once. The sample was PBMCs. The receptors originated from a female donor in good health and CMV-seronegative.

J is TRBJ2-3 and V is TRBV6-1; 8 bases are shared with TRBD2. The CDR3 length is 15 residues. Germline V CDR1 and CDR2: MNHNS, SASEGT. V trimming: 6 bases; J trimming: 4 bases; junction bases outside the gene matches: 9. The chain's CDR3 is CASSLAGYGSDTQYF. The CDR3 DNA reads as TGTGCCAGCAGCTTAGCGGGATATGGGTCAGATACGCAGTATTTT.

This clone was found a few times. In nucleotides, the CDR3 is TGTGCCAGCAGCTTGGGTACCCCCACCGGGACAGGGGGGATGGAGCAGCCCCAGCATTTT. Translating gives CASSLGTPTGTGGMEQPQHF. The chain carries TRBV5-5 and TRBJ1-5; TRBD1 matches at 11 bases. This CDR3 contains 20 residues. CDR1 is SGHKS, CDR2 YYEKEE, per germline (reference sequence). V lost 0 bases and J lost 7; bases outside the gene matches: 18.

The rearrangement joins TRBV4-3 to TRBJ1-2; D is ambiguous. Germline V gives CDR1 LGHNA, CDR2 YSLEER. V shed 0 bases and J shed 7 bases, with 15 bases lying between them. This CDR3 is 15 amino acids long. CDR3 amino acids: CASSQDRGVRGGYTF. The CDR3, as DNA: TGCGCCAGCAGCCAAGATCGCGGCGTGCGCGGTGGCTACACCTTC.

The chain links TRBV5-6 to TRBJ1-3; D possibly corresponds to TRBD1 (5 bases). Looked up from germline, CDR1 is SGHDT and CDR2 is YYEEEE. Trimming took 0 bases from V and 2 from J, leaving 12 bases between them. CDR3 length equals 16 residues. CDR3 sequence (DNA): TGTGCCAGCAGCTTGGATACAGGTCTCGCTGGAAACACCATATATTTT. It yields the protein CASSLDTGLAGNTIYF.

The rearrangement links TRBV7-9 to TRBJ1-2, with a possible D match to TRBD1 (5 bases). Germline lookup yields CDR1 SEHNR and CDR2 FQNEAQ (reference sequence). This CDR3 is 14 amino acids long. Trimming left V 5 bases short and J 3 bases short, with 13 bases between. This CDR3 reads CASSRMGGYYGYTF. The CDR3 DNA follows: TGTGCCAGCAGCAGGATGGGGGGGTACTATGGCTACACCTTC.

Only one count was recorded for this clone. The chain is built from TRBV19 and TRBJ1-5, with 10 bases aligning to TRBD1. The CDR3 is 18 amino acids. The trim removed 5 bases at V and 5 bases at J, leaving 15 bases unmatched. In germline, CDR1 is LNHDA, CDR2 SQIVND (reference sequence). For the CDR3, the DNA is TGTGCCAGTAGTGCCCCCCCCCGGGACAGGGGACGGTATCAGCCCCAGCATTTT. It specifies CASSAPPRDRGRYQPQHF.

The J gene is TRBJ2-7, the V gene TRBV6-6, with 7 nucleotides matching TRBD1. The CDR3 has 14 residues. V gave up 0 bases and J gave up 2 bases; unmatched junction bases: 1. The V gene's germline CDR1 is MNHNY and CDR2 SVGAGI (reference sequence). For the CDR3, the DNA is TGTGCCAGCAGTTACTCGGGACAGACCTACGAGCAGTACTTC. Protein: CASSYSGQTYEQYF.

In its sample, this clone was seen a few times. This chain links TRBV19 with TRBJ2-3, with D possibly matching TRBD2 (6 bases). This CDR3 region has 12 residues. Germline V lookup: CDR1 LNHDA, CDR2 SQIVND (reference sequence). V was cut by 4 bases and J by 8 bases, with 10 bases left in between. The CDR3 DNA is TGTGCCAGTAGTACCCAGGGAGGTACGCAGTATTTT. This gives the protein CASSTQGGTQYF.

V is TRBV10-3 and J is TRBJ2-7, with 9 bases fitting TRBD1. The CDR3 covers 16 residues. The trim removed 6 bases at V and 2 bases at J, leaving 11 bases unmatched. Looked up from germline, CDR1 is ENHRY and CDR2 is SYGVKD. The DNA of the CDR3 is TGTGCCATCAGCCAAAGTGAGGGACAGGGCGCCTACGAGCAGTACTTC. Protein sequence: CAISQSEGQGAYEQYF.

V usage is TRBV28 and J usage is TRBJ1-1, with 8 bases lining up with TRBD1. This CDR3 is 16 amino acids long. Trimming removed 11 bases from V and 6 bases from J; junction bases left unmatched: 20. Germline lookup yields CDR1 MDHEN and CDR2 SYDVKM. This chain's CDR3 is CASNDRGGTGKPEAFF. The CDR3 nucleotides are TGTGCCTCTAACGACAGGGGCGGTACGGGGAAACCTGAAGCTTTCTTT.

The gene calls are TRBV18 and TRBJ2-7; D not resolved. This CDR3 is built from 15 residues. CDR1 and CDR2 (germline): KGHSH, LQKENI. The ends were cut back, 0 bases at V and 3 bases at J, with 12 bases in the middle. Here the CDR3 reads CASSPPGSKGYEQYF. CDR3 DNA sequence: TGTGCCAGCTCACCACCAGGTAGCAAAGGCTACGAGCAGTACTTC.

The chain couples TRBV28 to TRBJ1-2; the match to TRBD1 covers 11 bases. Looked up from germline, CDR1 is MDHEN and CDR2 is SYDVKM. Trimming cost V 2 bases and J 3 bases; bases outside gene matches: 5. This CDR3 contains 16 residues. CDR3 sequence (DNA): TGTGCCAGCAGTTTAGGTGGACAGGGGGCGGACTATGGCTACACCTTC. It is translated as CASSLGGQGADYGYTF.

V gene TRBV2 combines with J gene TRBJ1-2; TRBD1 matches at 9 bases. The CDR3 sequence is 20 residues long. Trimming cost V 6 bases and J 7 bases; bases outside gene matches: 27. The germline V gene encodes CDR1 SNHLY and CDR2 FYNNEI. CDR3 in DNA: TGTGCCAGCAGCTTTTCTCGGACAGAATTTCTCGGGACAGGGAATGGTGGCTACACCTTC. It translates to CASSFSRTEFLGTGNGGYTF.

The CDR3 is CASSQDLGFRLQPQHF. DNA of the CDR3: TGCGCCAGCAGCCAAGATCTTGGCTTTCGACTTCAGCCCCAGCATTTT. The chain couples TRBV4-1 to TRBJ1-5; D is ambiguous. CDR3 size: 16 residues. Germline CDR1 MGHRA, CDR2 YSYEKL. Trimming shortened V by 0 bases and J by 6 bases, and 15 bases separated the two germline ends.

The V and J genes are TRBV5-1 and TRBJ2-1, with D hard to call. Germline CDR1 is SGHRS and CDR2 is YFSETQ. The CDR3 is 15 residues long. Deletions cut 0 bases from V and 6 bases from J, with 13 bases between. In nucleotides, the CDR3 is TGCGCCAGCAGCTTGGGGCCGGGTATCGCCAATGAGCAGTTCTTC. Its translation is CASSLGPGIANEQFF.

This clone showed up just a few times. The chain recombines TRBV19 with TRBJ2-5; 7 nucleotides align to TRBD2. The CDR3 sequence is 16 residues long. Germline CDR1 reads LNHDA; CDR2 reads SQIVND (reference sequence). The V segment lost 1 base and the J segment 2 bases; nucleotides outside the gene matches: 7. Written as DNA, the CDR3 is TGTGCCAGTAGTATAGCAACTAGCGCTGGGCAAGAGACCCAGTACTTC. Protein sequence: CASSIATSAGQETQYF.

The chain is built from TRBV7-2 and TRBJ2-5; 8 bases map to TRBD2. The CDR3 has 16 residues. Germline V gene sequence: CDR1 SGHTA, CDR2 FQGNSA. V shed 6 bases and J 5 bases; nucleotides not matched to a gene: 14. The CDR3 loop reads CASRLVTGRAPETQYF. The CDR3 nucleotides are TGTGCCAGCAGACTGGTTACCGGGAGGGCCCCCGAGACCCAGTACTTC. Filled out from reference TRBV7-2 and TRBJ2-5, the complete variable domain reads GAGVSQSPSNKVTEKGKDVELRCDPISGHTALYWYRQSLGQGLEFLIYFQGNSAPDKSGLPSDRFSAERTGGSVSTLTIQRTQQEDSAVYLCASRLVTGRAPETQYFGPGTRLLVL.

The V gene is TRBV6-5, the J gene TRBJ2-1, with TRBD1 as a possible D gene (5 bases). Germline CDR1 is MNHEY and CDR2 is SVGAGI. With 9 bases removed from V and 2 bases from J, the gap between germline ends came to 11 bases. The CDR3 consists of 13 residues. The CDR3, as DNA: TGTGCCAGTTCCGACAGAGCCTACAATGAGCAGTTCTTC. This encodes CASSDRAYNEQFF.

The chain combines TRBV7-9 with TRBJ1-4, with 9 positions matching TRBD1. The CDR3 is 17 residues long. The V and J ends lost 4 bases and 8 bases, in that order; junction bases with no gene match: 14. CDR1 is SEHNR, CDR2 FQNEAQ, per germline (reference sequence). The CDR3 DNA reads as TGTGCCAGCAGCTCCGGGACAGGGACATGGGGAGGGGAAAAACTGTTTTTT. This codes for CASSSGTGTWGGEKLFF.

This sequence joins TRBV7-6 and TRBJ2-7, with D unclear. The CDR3 spans 14 residues. Between the trimmed V and J ends, which lost 7 bases and 4 bases, there was a span of 17 bases. Germline V gene sequence: CDR1 SGHVS, CDR2 FNYEAQ. The CDR3 loop is CASTFTANSYEQYF. In DNA, the CDR3 is TGTGCCAGCACCTTCACCGCCAACAGTTACGAGCAGTACTTC.

The chain employs TRBV4-3 and TRBJ1-4; TRBD1 agrees at 9 bases. The V and J ends lost 2 bases and 5 bases, in that order; junction bases with no gene match: 18. Germline CDR1 is LGHNA and CDR2 is YSLEER. The CDR3 totals 20 residues. CDR3 coding DNA: TGCGCCAGCAGCCAACACCCCACGGGACAGGGAAAGGGGAGGAATGAAAAACTGTTTTTT. Translating it yields CASSQHPTGQGKGRNEKLFF.

This chain connects TRBV28 to TRBJ1-2; 7 bases are shared with TRBD1. The CDR3 covers 15 residues. V shed 1 base, J shed 2 bases, and the junction held 4 bases outside the gene matches. Germline assignment: CDR1 MDHEN and CDR2 SYDVKM. As DNA, the CDR3 is TGTGCCAGCAGTTTATTCGTGACAGGGAACTATGGCTACACCTTC. Translated, it gives CASSLFVTGNYGYTF.

The chain recombines TRBV5-1 with TRBJ2-3; D ambiguous. Trimming took 5 bases from V and 4 from J, leaving 8 bases between them. The CDR3 spans 12 residues. Germline lookup yields CDR1 SGHRS and CDR2 YFSETQ. The CDR3 DNA reads as TGCGCCAGCAGAGAGAACGCAGATACGCAGTATTTT. It specifies CASRENADTQYF.

The chain joins TRBV5-6 to TRBJ1-2; D call uncertain. Germline CDR1 and CDR2: SGHDT and YYEEEE. The CDR3 is 15 amino acids. Trimming shortened V by 1 base and J by 0 bases, and 10 bases separated the two germline ends. The CDR3 DNA follows: TGTGCCAGCAGCTTGTTCCAACCAGCTAACTATGGCTACACCTTC. Translated, it gives CASSLFQPANYGYTF.

This chain uses TRBV19 with TRBJ2-6; tentatively, D is TRBD1 (5 bases). Trimming cost V 3 bases and J 2 bases, with 5 bases left between them. There are 14 residues in the CDR3. Germline loops: CDR1 LNHDA, CDR2 SQIVND (reference sequence). The CDR3 nucleotides are TGTGCCAGTAGTATCAGGGCTGGGGCCAACGTCCTGACTTTC. This encodes CASSIRAGANVLTF.

This clone was picked up one time. The rearrangement joins TRBV2 to TRBJ1-2; 7 bases are a match to TRBD1. After removal of 10 bases from V and 0 bases from J, the junction contained 11 bases not matched to a gene. CDR1 SNHLY and CDR2 FYNNEI come from the germline V gene. The CDR3 loop spans 15 amino acids. The CDR3 protein is CATPIGGRANYGYTF. CDR3 nucleotides: TGTGCCACCCCGATAGGGGGCCGAGCTAACTATGGCTACACCTTC.

The V and J genes are TRBV7-2 and TRBJ1-6; no firm D call. CDR1 is SGHTA, CDR2 FQGNSA, per germline. The CDR3 runs 15 residues. The V gene lost 2 bases and the J gene lost 6 bases, with 11 bases spanning the gap. CDR3 region: CASSLMAGPNSPLHF. The CDR3 DNA is TGTGCCAGCAGCTTAATGGCGGGTCCTAATTCACCCCTCCACTTT.

This clone was counted between two and nine times. V and J are TRBV7-2 and TRBJ2-7, with D possibly being TRBD1 (6 bases). Germline values: CDR1 SGHTA, CDR2 FQGNSA. The CDR3 runs to 14 residues. The V end was cut by 3 bases, the J end by 0 bases, with 9 bases between. The CDR3 region is CASSFTGSSYEQYF. The CDR3, as DNA: TGTGCCAGCAGCTTTACAGGGAGCTCCTACGAGCAGTACTTC.

This sequence joins TRBV27 and TRBJ2-7; 8 positions agree with TRBD1. This CDR3 contains 14 residues. V lost 6 bases and J lost 4; bases outside the gene matches: 8. CDR1 and CDR2 (germline): MNHEY, SMNVEV (reference sequence). The CDR3: CASSRTGYSYEQYF. CDR3 nucleotide sequence: TGTGCCAGCAGCCGGACAGGGTATTCTTACGAGCAGTACTTC.

The rearrangement joins TRBV23-1 to TRBJ1-4; 7 bases map to TRBD1. TRBV23-1 is placed among ORFs of uncertain function. V was pared by 10 bases and J by 8 bases, with 10 bases of the junction left unmatched. The CDR3 has 13 amino acids. In DNA, the CDR3 is TGCGCCACCACCCTGGACAGGTCCGAAAAACTGTTTTTT. Amino acids: CATTLDRSEKLFF.